This TCR beta chain comes out of a study of shared clonotypes between healthy human individuals. Study-level points and caveats: Naive CD4 clonotype sharing across several donors was 5% to 6%.

V lost 3 bases and J lost 0, with 9 bases in between. Germline CDR1 GTSNPN, CDR2 SVGIG (reference sequence). This CDR3 contains 13 residues. Sorted-subset replicate PCR reactions contained 200 ng DNA, corresponding to approximately 30,000 T cell genomes. Only in-frame clones appear in the TCRdb table, and some are missing; sequencing was by immunoSEQ multiplex PCR. The sample shows around 1.9 million clones, about 93% of them seen only once. Concerning this clone itself: Its antigen is undetermined.

Terminally differentiated effector memory CD45RA+ cells were left out of the naive CD8 fraction, which was CD45RO-negative and positively selected for CCR7. Material: naive CD8+ T cells from PBMCs. The TCR originated in a man in his late teens or twenties in good health. Some clones in this sample may be carry-over from other donors' samples. The genes are TRBV30 and TRBJ2-7; D is ambiguous. CDR3 DNA: TGTGCCTGGAGAGATGTTCCCTCCTACGAGCAGTACTTC. The encoded protein is CAWRDVPSYEQYF.